This is a list of T cell receptor beta chains from one sample in a study of cytomegalovirus exposure and HLA in healthy donors. The table came from immunoSEQ multiplex PCR; TCRdb's copy has only in-frame clones and leaves some out. Among roughly 180,000 clones listed, roughly 80% were seen once. Sequenced input: PBMCs. The receptors were sampled from a girl aged 5-17 years in good health and CMV-seropositive. The CDR3 runs from the conserved cysteine through the conserved F or W. A D gene is named only where the DNA matches it firmly. Expanded clones get a size class; other rows say once, few or many, or leave the size out.

TRBV30	.	.	TRBJ2-1	CAWTPGTQYNEQFF	TGTGCCTGGACCCCCGGGACACAGTACAATGAGCAGTTCTTC
TRBV10-2	.	.	TRBJ1-1	CASRETHNTEAFF	TGCGCCAGCAGGGAGACACATAACACTGAAGCTTTCTTT
TRBV19	TRBD1	.	TRBJ1-2	CASSRDRFYGYTF	TGTGCCAGTAGTAGGGACAGGTTCTATGGCTACACCTTC
TRBV27	.	.	TRBJ2-5	CASSSPRTDRRETQYF	TGTGCCAGCAGTTCCCCTCGGACAGACCGTCGAGAGACCCAGTACTTC
TRBV5-4	.	.	TRBJ2-3	CASSSREGAKDTQYF	TGTGCCAGCAGCTCCCGGGAGGGGGCAAAAGATACGCAGTATTTT
TRBV27	.	once	TRBJ2-7	CASSLYRRDSYEQYF	TGTGCCAGCAGTTTATATCGGCGGGACTCCTACGAGCAGTACTTC
TRBV10-3	TRBD1	.	TRBJ1-1	CAISKTGAGGTEAFF	TGTGCCATCAGCAAGACAGGGGCTGGGGGGACTGAAGCTTTCTTT
TRBV28	.	.	TRBJ1-2	CASSLTGNGYTF	TGTGCCAGCAGTCTAACAGGGAATGGCTACACCTTC
TRBV11-2	.	.	TRBJ2-7	CASSLLYYEQYF	TGTGCCAGCAGCTTACTATACTACGAGCAGTACTTC
TRBV4-1	.	once	TRBJ1-4	CASSQDAGSNEKLFF	TGCGCCAGCAGCCAAGATGCAGGGTCGAATGAAAAACTGTTTTTT